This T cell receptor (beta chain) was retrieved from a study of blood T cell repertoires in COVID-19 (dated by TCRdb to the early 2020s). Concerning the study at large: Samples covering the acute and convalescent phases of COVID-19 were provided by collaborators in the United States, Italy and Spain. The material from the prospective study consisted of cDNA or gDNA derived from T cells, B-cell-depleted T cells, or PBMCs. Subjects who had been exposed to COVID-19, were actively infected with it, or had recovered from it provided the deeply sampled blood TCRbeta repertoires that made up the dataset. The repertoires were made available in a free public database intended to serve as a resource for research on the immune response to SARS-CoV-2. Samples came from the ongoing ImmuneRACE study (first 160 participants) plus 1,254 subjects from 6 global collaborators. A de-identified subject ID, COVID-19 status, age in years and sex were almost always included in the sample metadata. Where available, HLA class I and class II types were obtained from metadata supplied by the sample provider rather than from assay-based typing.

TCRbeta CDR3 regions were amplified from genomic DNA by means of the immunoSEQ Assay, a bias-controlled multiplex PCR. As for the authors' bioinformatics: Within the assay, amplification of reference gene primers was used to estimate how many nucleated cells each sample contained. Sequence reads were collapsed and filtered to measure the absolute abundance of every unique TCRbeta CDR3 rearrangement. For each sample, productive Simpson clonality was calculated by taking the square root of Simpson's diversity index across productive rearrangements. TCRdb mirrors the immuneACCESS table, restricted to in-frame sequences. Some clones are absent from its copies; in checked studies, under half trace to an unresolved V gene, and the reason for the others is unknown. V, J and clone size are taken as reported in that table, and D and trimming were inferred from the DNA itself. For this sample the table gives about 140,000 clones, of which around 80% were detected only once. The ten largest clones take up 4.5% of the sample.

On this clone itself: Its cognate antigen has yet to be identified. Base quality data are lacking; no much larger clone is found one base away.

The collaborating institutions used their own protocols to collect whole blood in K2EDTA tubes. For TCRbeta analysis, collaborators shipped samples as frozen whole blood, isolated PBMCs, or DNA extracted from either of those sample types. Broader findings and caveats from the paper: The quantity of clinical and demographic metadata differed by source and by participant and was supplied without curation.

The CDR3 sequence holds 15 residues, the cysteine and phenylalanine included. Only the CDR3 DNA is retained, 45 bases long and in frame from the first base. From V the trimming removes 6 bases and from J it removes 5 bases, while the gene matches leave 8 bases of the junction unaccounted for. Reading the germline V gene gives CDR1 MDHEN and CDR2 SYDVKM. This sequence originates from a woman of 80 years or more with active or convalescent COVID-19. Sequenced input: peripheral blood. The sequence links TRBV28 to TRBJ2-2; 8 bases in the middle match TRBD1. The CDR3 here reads CASRQAGGRTGELFF. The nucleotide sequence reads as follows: TGTGCCAGCAGACAAGCAGGGGGCAGGACCGGGGAGCTGTTTTTT.